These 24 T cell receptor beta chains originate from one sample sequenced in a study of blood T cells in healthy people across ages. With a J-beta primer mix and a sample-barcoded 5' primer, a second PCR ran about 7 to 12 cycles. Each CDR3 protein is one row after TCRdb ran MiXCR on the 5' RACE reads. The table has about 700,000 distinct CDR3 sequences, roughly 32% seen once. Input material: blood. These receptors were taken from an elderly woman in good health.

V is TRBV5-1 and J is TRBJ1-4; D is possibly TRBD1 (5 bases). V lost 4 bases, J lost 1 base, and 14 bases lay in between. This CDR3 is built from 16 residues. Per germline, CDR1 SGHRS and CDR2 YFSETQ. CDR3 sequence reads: CASSNGPGGTNEKLFF. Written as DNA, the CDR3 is TGCGCCAGCAGCAACGGACCGGGGGGAACTAATGAAAAACTGTTTTTT.

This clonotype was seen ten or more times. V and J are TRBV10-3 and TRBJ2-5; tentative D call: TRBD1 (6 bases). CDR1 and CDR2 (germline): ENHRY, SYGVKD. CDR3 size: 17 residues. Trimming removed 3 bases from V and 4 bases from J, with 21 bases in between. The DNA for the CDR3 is TGTGCCATCAGTGACCCGACAGGACTCAGAGCTCGAGAGACCCAGTACTTC. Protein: CAISDPTGLRARETQYF.

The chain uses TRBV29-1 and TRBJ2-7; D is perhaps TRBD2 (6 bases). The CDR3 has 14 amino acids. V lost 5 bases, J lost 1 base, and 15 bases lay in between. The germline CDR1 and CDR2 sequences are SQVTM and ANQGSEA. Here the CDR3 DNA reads TGCAGCGTTTGGGGTAAGGAGGGATCCTACGAGCAGTACTTC. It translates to CSVWGKEGSYEQYF.

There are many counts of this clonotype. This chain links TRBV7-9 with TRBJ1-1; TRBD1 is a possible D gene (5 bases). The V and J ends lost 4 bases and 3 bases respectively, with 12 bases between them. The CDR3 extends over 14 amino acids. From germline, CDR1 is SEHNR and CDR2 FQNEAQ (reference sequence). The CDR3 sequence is CASSSDSGDTEAFF. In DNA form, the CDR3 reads TGTGCCAGCAGCTCCGACTCGGGGGACACTGAAGCTTTCTTT.

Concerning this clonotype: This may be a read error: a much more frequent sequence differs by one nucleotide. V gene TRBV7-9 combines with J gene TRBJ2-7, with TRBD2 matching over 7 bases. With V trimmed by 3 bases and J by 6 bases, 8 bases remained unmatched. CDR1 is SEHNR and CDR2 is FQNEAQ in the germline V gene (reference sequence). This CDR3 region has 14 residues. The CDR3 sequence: CASSLLAGVGEQYF. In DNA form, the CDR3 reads TGTGCCAGCAGCTTGTTGGCGGGGGTCGGCGAGCAGTACTTC.

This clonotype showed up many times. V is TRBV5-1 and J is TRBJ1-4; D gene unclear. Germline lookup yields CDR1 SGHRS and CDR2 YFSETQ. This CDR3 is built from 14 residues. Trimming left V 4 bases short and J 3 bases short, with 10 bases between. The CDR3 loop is CASSAGTPNEKLFF. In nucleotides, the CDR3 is TGCGCCAGCAGCGCCGGTACACCTAATGAAAAACTGTTTTTT.

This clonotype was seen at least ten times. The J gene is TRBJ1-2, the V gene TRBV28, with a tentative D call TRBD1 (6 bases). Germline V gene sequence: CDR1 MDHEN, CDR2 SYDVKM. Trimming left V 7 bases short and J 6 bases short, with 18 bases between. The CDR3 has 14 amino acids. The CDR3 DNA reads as TGTGCCAGCAACTCGCTACAGGGATCCCATGGCTACACCTTC. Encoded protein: CASNSLQGSHGYTF.

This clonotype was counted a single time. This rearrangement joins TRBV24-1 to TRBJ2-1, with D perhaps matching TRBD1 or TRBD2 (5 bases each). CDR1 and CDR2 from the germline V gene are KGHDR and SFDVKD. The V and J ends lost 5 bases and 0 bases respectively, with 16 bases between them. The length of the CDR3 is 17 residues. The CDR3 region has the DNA TGTGCCACCAGTGGCATGGGACGGGCGAGCTCCTACAATGAGCAGTTCTTC. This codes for CATSGMGRASSYNEQFF.

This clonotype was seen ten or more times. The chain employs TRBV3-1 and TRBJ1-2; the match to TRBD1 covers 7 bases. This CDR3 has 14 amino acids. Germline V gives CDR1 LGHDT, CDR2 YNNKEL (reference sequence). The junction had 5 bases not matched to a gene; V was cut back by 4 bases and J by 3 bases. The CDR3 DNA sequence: TGTGCCAGCAGCCCCGCAGGGGGAGACTATGGCTACACCTTC. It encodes CASSPAGGDYGYTF. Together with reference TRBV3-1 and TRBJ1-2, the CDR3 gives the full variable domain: DTAVSQTPKYLVTQMGNDKSIKCEQNLGHDTMYWYKQDSKKFLKIMFSYNNKELIINETVPNRFSPKSPDKAHLNLHINSLELGDSAVYFCASSPAGGDYGYTFGSGTRLTVV.

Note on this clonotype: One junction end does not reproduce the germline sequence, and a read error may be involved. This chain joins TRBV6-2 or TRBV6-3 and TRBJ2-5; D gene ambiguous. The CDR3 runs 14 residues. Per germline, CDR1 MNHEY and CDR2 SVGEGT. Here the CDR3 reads CASSLGYYTETQYF. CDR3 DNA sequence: TGCGCCAGCAGCTTGGGGTATTATACAGAGACCCAGTACTTC.

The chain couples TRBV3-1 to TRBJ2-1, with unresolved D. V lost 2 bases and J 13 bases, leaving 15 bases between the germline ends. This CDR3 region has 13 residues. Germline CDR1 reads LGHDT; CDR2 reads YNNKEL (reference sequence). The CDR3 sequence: CASSQSIPETQFF. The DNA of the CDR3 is TGTGCCAGCAGCCAATCTATTCCAGAGACCCAGTTCTTC.

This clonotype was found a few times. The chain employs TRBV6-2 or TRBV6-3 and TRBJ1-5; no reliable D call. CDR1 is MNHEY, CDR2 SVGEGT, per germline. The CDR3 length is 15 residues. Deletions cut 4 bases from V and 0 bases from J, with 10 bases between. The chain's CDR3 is CASSFNWPSNQPQHF. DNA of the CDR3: TGTGCCAGCAGTTTCAATTGGCCTAGCAATCAGCCCCAGCATTTT.

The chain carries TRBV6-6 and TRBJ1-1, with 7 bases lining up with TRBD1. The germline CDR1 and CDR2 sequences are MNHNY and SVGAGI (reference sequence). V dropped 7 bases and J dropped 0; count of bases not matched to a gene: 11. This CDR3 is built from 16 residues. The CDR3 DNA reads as TGTGCCAGCATCTCCCCGGACAGGTTGATGAACACTGAAGCTTTCTTT. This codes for CASISPDRLMNTEAFF.

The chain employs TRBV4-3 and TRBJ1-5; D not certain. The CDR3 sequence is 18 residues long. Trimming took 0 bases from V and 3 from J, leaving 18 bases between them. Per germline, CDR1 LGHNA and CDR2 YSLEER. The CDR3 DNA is TGCGCCAGCAGCCAAGAGGGCTCCAAAAATTATGCCAATCAGCCCCAGCATTTT. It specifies CASSQEGSKNYANQPQHF.

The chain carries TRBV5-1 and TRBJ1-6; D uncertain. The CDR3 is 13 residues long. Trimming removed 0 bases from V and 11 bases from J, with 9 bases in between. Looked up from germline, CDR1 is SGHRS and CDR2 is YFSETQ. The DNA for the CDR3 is TGCGCCAGCAGCTTGGCCTTAGATCCACCCCTCCACTTT. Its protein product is CASSLALDPPLHF.

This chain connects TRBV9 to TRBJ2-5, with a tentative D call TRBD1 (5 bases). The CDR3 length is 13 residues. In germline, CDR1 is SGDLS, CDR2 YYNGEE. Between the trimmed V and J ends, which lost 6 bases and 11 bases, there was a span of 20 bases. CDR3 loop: CASTQAGRNEQYF. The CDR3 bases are TGTGCCAGCACCCAGGCAGGGCGGAATGAGCAGTACTTC.

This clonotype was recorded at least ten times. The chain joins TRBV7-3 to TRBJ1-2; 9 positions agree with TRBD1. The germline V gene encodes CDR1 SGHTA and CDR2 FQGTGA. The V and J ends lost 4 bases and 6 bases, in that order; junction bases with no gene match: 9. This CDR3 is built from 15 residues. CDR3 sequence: CASSSLPGQGDGYTF. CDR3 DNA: TGTGCCAGCAGCTCTCTGCCGGGACAGGGCGATGGCTACACCTTC.

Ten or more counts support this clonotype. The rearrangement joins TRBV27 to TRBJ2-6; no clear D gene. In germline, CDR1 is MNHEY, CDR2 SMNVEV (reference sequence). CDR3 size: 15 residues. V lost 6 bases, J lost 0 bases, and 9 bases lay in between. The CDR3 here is CASRTPLSGANVLTF. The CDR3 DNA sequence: TGTGCCAGCAGAACACCTCTCTCTGGGGCCAACGTCCTGACTTTC.

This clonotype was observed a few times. The CDR3 nucleotides are TGTGCCTGGGGGACCGGGATCCGAAGTGTTAATGAAAAACTGTTTTTT. Protein sequence: CAWGTGIRSVNEKLFF. The V and J genes are TRBV30 and TRBJ1-4, with D perhaps matching TRBD1 (5 bases). Between the trimmed V and J ends, which lost 5 bases and 4 bases, there was a span of 20 bases. This CDR3 comprises 16 residues. Germline V CDR1 and CDR2: GTSNPN, SVGIG (reference sequence).

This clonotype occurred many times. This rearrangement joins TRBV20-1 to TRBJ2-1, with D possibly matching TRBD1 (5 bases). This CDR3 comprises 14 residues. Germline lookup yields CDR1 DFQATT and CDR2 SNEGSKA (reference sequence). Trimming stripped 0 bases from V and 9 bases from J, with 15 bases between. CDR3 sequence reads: CSARDLYRRGEQFF. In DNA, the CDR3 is TGCAGTGCTAGAGATCTATACAGAAGGGGTGAGCAGTTCTTC.

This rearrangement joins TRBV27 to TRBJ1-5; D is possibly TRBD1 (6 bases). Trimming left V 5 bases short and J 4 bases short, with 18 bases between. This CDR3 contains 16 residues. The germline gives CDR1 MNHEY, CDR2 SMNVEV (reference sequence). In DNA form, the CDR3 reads TGTGCCAGCAGTCTCGGAGGGGGTGTGAGGAATCAGCCCCAGCATTTT. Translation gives CASSLGGGVRNQPQHF.

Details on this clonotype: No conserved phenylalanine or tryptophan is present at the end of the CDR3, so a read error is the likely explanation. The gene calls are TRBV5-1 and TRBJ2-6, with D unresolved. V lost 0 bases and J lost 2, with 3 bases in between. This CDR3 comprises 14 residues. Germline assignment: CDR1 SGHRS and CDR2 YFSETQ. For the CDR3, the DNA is TGCGCCAGCAGCTTGGACACTGGGGCCAACGTCCTGACTAAC. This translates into CASSLDTGANVLTN.

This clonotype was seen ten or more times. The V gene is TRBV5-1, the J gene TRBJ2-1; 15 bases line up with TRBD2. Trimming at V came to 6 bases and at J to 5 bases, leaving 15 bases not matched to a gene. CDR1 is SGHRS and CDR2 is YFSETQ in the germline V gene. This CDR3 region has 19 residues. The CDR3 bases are TGCGCCAGCATGCCGGGACTAGCGGGGGGCCTACCTTCAAACAATGAGCAGTTCTTC. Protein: CASMPGLAGGLPSNNEQFF.

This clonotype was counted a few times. The CDR3 protein is CASSLAGGGAYGYTF. Here the CDR3 DNA reads TGTGCCAGCAGCTTAGCGGGTGGAGGGGCTTATGGCTACACCTTC. The chain links TRBV7-9 to TRBJ1-2; D might be TRBD1 (5 bases). The CDR3 has 15 residues. Germline CDR1 is SEHNR and CDR2 is FQNEAQ (reference sequence). V was pared by 0 bases and J by 5 bases, with 13 bases between.